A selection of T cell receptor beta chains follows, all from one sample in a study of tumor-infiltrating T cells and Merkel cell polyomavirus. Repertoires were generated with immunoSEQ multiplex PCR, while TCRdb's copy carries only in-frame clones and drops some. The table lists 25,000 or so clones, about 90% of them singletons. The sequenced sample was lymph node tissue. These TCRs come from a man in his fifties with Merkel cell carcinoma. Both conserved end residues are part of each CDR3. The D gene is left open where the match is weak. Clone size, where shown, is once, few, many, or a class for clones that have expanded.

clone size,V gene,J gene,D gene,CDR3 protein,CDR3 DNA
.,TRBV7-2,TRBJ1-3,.,CASSLFSSGNTIYF,TGTGCCAGCAGCTTATTTAGCTCTGGAAACACCATATATTTT
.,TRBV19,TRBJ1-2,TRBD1,CASSRTATGGGGYTF,TGTGCCAGTAGTCGGACCGCTACAGGGGGTGGTGGCTACACCTTC
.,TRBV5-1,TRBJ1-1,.,CASSLGHSPNTEAFF,TGCGCCAGCAGCTTGGGACATTCCCCGAACACTGAAGCTTTCTTT
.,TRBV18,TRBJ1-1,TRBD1,CASSLSGTDTEAFF,TGTGCCAGCTCCCTTTCGGGGACAGACACTGAAGCTTTCTTT
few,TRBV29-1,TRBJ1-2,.,CSVSTGRGGYTF,TGCAGCGTGTCAACAGGGAGGGGTGGCTACACCTTC
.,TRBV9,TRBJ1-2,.,CASSPPGHQSNYGYTF,TGTGCCAGCAGCCCACCGGGACACCAATCGAACTATGGCTACACCTTC
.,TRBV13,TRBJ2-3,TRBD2,CASSLARTSGSEDTQYF,TGTGCCAGCAGCTTAGCCAGGACTAGCGGATCCGAAGATACGCAGTATTTT
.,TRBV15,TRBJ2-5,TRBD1,CATSVDRAETQYF,TGTGCCACCAGTGTGGACAGGGCGGAGACCCAGTACTTC
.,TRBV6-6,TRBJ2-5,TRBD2,CASSSTSGGASGTQYF,TGTGCCAGCAGCTCCACTAGCGGGGGCGCTTCAGGGACCCAGTACTTC
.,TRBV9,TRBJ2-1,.,CASSVGTVHNEQFF,TGTGCCAGCAGCGTAGGGACAGTACACAATGAGCAGTTCTTC
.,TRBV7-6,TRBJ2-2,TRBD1,CASTKRGTGDTGELFF,TGTGCCAGCACCAAACGGGGCACAGGGGACACCGGGGAGCTGTTTTTT
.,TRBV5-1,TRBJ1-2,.,CASSLMGPPNYGYTF,TGCGCCAGCAGCTTGATGGGGCCCCCTAACTATGGCTACACCTTC
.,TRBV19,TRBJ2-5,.,CASSIDPTQYQETQYF,TGTGCCAGTAGTATAGACCCCACACAGTACCAAGAGACCCAGTACTTC
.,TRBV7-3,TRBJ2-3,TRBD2,CASSLLAGDTDTQYF,TGTGCCAGCAGCTTACTAGCGGGGGACACAGATACGCAGTATTTT
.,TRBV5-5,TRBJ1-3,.,CASSPDWTGGNTIYF,TGTGCCAGCAGCCCGGACTGGACCGGAGGAAACACCATATATTTT
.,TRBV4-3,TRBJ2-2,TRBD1,CASSPSLTGEVYVVGELFF,TGCGCCAGCAGCCCATCCTTGACAGGGGAGGTTTACGTCGTCGGGGAGCTGTTTTTT
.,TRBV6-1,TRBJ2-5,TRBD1,CASSRQGRETQYF,TGTGCCAGCAGTCGACAGGGACGGGAGACCCAGTACTTC
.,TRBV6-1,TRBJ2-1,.,CASTPRGYNEQFF,TGTGCCAGCACCCCTCGCGGCTACAATGAGCAGTTCTTC
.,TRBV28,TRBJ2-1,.,CASSLWVGRGEQFF,TGTGCCAGCAGTTTATGGGTCGGGAGAGGTGAGCAGTTCTTC
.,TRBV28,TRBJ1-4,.,CASSPGGATNEKLFF,TGTGCCAGCAGTCCCGGTGGAGCAACTAATGAAAAACTGTTTTTT
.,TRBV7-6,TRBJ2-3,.,CASSLGQGRTDTQYF,TGTGCCAGCAGCTTAGGGCAGGGGCGCACAGATACGCAGTATTTT
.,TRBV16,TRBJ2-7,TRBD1,CASSPDLYDRGRSYEQYF,TGTGCCAGCAGCCCGGACCTTTATGACAGGGGAAGGTCCTACGAGCAGTACTTC
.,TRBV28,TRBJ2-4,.,CASSLQGGNIQYF,TGTGCCAGCAGTTTACAGGGGGGTAACATTCAGTACTTC
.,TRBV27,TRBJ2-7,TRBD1,CASSLSLVPRQGTPYEQYF,TGTGCCAGCAGTTTATCTCTAGTACCTCGACAGGGAACCCCCTACGAGCAGTACTTC
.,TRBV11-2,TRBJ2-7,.,CASSLVDEQYF,TGTGCCAGCAGCTTAGTCGACGAGCAGTACTTC
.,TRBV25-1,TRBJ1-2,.,CASSGLRESYTF,TGTGCCAGCAGTGGACTAAGGGAGAGCTACACCTTC
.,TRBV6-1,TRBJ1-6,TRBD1,CASSHRGTDNSPLHF,TGTGCCAGCAGCCACCGGGGGACAGATAATTCACCCCTCCACTTT
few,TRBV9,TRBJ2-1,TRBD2,CASSQSGAENNEQFF,TGTGCCAGCAGCCAAAGCGGGGCGGAAAACAATGAGCAGTTCTTC
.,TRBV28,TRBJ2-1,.,CASVGTGFSGSYNEQFF,TGTGCCAGCGTCGGGACAGGGTTTAGCGGGAGTTACAATGAGCAGTTCTTC
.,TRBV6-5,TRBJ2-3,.,CASSLYGSGTDTQYF,TGTGCCAGCAGTCTCTACGGCAGCGGTACAGATACGCAGTATTTT
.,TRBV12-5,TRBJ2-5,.,CASGLVSGETQYF,TGTGCTAGTGGTTTGGTCTCGGGAGAGACCCAGTACTTC
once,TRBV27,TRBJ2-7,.,CASSGSPTGNYEQYF,TGTGCCAGCAGTGGAAGCCCTACAGGGAACTACGAGCAGTACTTC
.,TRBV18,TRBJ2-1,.,CASSPPGLTPNEQFF,TGTGCCAGCTCACCACCGGGACTTACCCCCAATGAGCAGTTCTTC
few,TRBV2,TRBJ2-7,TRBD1,CASRAQGDFYEQYF,TGTGCCAGCAGAGCACAGGGGGATTTCTACGAGCAGTACTTC
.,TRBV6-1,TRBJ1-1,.,CASSLPSRNTEAFF,TGTGCCAGCAGTCTCCCCAGTCGGAACACTGAAGCTTTCTTT
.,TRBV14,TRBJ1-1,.,CASRETGTMNTEAFF,TGTGCCAGCAGAGAAACAGGGACTATGAACACTGAAGCTTTCTTT
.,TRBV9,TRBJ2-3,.,CASSVASGSTDTQYF,TGTGCCAGCAGCGTAGCAAGCGGGAGCACAGATACGCAGTATTTT
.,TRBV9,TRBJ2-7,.,CAAGSLYEQYF,TGTGCGGCAGGCTCCCTCTACGAGCAGTACTTC
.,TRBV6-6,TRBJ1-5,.,CASSYSSLVSNQPQHF,TGTGCCAGCAGTTACTCGTCTCTCGTAAGCAATCAGCCCCAGCATTTT
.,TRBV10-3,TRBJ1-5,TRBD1,CASHQGGSQPQHF,TGTGCCAGCCACCAGGGGGGTAGTCAGCCCCAGCATTTT
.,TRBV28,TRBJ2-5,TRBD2,CASSPYGLDQETQYF,TGTGCCAGCAGTCCCTACGGACTAGACCAAGAGACCCAGTACTTC
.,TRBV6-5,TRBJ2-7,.,CASSVQGTIYEQYF,TGTGCCAGCAGTGTCCAGGGTACGATTTACGAGCAGTACTTC
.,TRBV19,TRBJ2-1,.,CASSMARDRASEQFF,TGTGCCAGTAGTATGGCGCGGGACAGAGCCTCTGAGCAGTTCTTC
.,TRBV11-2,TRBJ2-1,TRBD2,CASSPNFGTSNEQFF,TGTGCCAGCAGCCCCAACTTTGGGACTAGCAATGAGCAGTTCTTC
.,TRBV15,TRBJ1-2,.,CATSRRSRGDGYTF,TGTGCCACCAGCCGGAGGTCCCGGGGGGATGGCTACACCTTC